This T cell receptor beta chain was captured in a study of cytomegalovirus exposure and HLA in healthy donors. Findings and limits, study-wide: Reports showed the classifier diagnosing cytomegalovirus status with high specificity and sensitivity.

Here immunoSEQ multiplex PCR was the method, and the copy in TCRdb shows in-frame clones only, minus some. The sample shows about 73,000 clones, about 94% of them seen only once. A word on this clone: What it binds is not known.

What was sequenced was PBMCs. The TCR was taken from a young woman in good health and CMV-seronegative.

CDR3 loop: CASSEGSGQGAETQYF. CDR3 in DNA: TGTGCCAGCAGTGAAGGTTCGGGACAGGGGGCCGAGACCCAGTACTTC. The chain joins TRBV25-1 to TRBJ2-5, with 12 bases matching TRBD1. CDR1 is MGHDK and CDR2 is SYGVNS in the germline V gene. V trimming: 2 bases; J trimming: 5 bases; junction bases outside the gene matches: 6. The CDR3 spans 16 residues. Based on the CDR3 plus reference TRBV25-1 and TRBJ2-5, the full variable domain is EADIYQTPRYLVIGTGKKITLECSQTMGHDKMYWYQQDPGMELHLIHYSYGVNSTEKGDLSSESTVSRIRTEHFPLTLESARPSHTSQYLCASSEGSGQGAETQYFGPGTRLLVL.